These T cell receptor beta chains were read from a single sample in a study of T cells after yellow fever vaccination. TCRdb re-called the 5' RACE reads through MiXCR, storing one row per CDR3 protein. The sample yields 500,000 to 650,000 distinct CDR3 sequences, less than 20% seen once. The sample here was PBMCs, taken about 5 days after the first yellow fever vaccination. These receptors all stem from a man aged 18 to 29 who received the YFV17D yellow fever vaccine. CDR3s include the opening cysteine and the closing phenylalanine or tryptophan. D genes are given only for firm matches. Only part of the rows carry a size: once, few, many, or a class if the clone is expanded.

J gene,clone size,V gene,D gene,CDR3 DNA,CDR3 protein
TRBJ2-7,once,TRBV20-1,NA,TGCAGTGCTAGAGATCGGGGGATTACTTACGAGCAGTACTTC,CSARDRGITYEQYF
TRBJ2-7,NA,TRBV5-1,NA,TGCGCCAGCAGCCCCGGGAGAGGAATCTCCTACGAGCAGTACTTC,CASSPGRGISYEQYF
TRBJ2-7,NA,TRBV5-1,TRBD1,TGCGCCAGCAGCTCGCGAAGCAGGGGGCACGACGGCGAGCAGTACTTC,CASSSRSRGHDGEQYF
TRBJ1-1,NA,TRBV4-1,NA,TGCGCCAGCAGCCAAGTAGCAGCGACAGCGAACACTGAAGCTTTCTTT,CASSQVAATANTEAFF
TRBJ1-2,NA,TRBV20-1,NA,TGCAGTGCTAGGACAGCCCTCTATGGCTACACCTTC,CSARTALYGYTF
TRBJ1-1,few,TRBV4-1,NA,TGCGCCAGCAGCCTCGGGCCCGTTGGAGCTTTCTTT,CASSLGPVGAFF
TRBJ2-1,few,TRBV12-3/TRBV12-4,NA,TGTGCCAGCAGTCCGGCCCTTAGCTATGAGCAGTTCTTC,CASSPALSYEQFF
TRBJ2-3,many,TRBV20-1,NA,TGCAGTGCTCCATCCACGGCCACAGATACGCAGTATTTT,CSAPSTATDTQYF
TRBJ2-3,NA,TRBV7-2,NA,TGTGCCAGCAGCACTGGGGGGGCCGAAGATACGCAGTATTTT,CASSTGGAEDTQYF
TRBJ1-6,NA,TRBV2,NA,TGTGCCAGCAGCTATACATCGGATTCACCCCTCCACTTT,CASSYTSDSPLHF
TRBJ2-1,NA,TRBV20-1,TRBD2,TGCAGTGCATCATCCGGGACTAGCGGTTCCTACAATGAGCAGTTCTTC,CSASSGTSGSYNEQFF
TRBJ2-2,NA,TRBV7-9,NA,TGTGCCAGCAGCCCTCCCGCGCCCAGCACCGGGGAGCTGTTTTTT,CASSPPAPSTGELFF
TRBJ2-1,few,TRBV5-1,TRBD2,TGCGCCAGCAGCTTGGGTCGGACTAGAACCGGGAATGAGCAGTTCTTC,CASSLGRTRTGNEQFF
TRBJ2-5,NA,TRBV10-1,NA,TGCGCCAGCAGTGTGGAGGGGTCCGAGACCCAGTACTTC,CASSVEGSETQYF
TRBJ2-6,few,TRBV6-1,NA,TGTGCCACCGACCCCGCAGGGGGAGGCGCCAACGTCCTGACTTTC,CATDPAGGGANVLTF
TRBJ1-1,few,TRBV19,NA,TGTGCCAGTAGTATAGATCCACAGACGAACACTGAAGCTTTCTTT,CASSIDPQTNTEAFF
TRBJ2-3,many,TRBV7-3,TRBD2,TGTGCCAGCAGCCTCGGGGGGGCTGAGGATACGCAGTATTTT,CASSLGGAEDTQYF
TRBJ2-7,few,TRBV27,NA,TGTGCCAGCAGGCACCTGGACAGCTCCTACGAGCAGTACTTC,CASRHLDSSYEQYF
TRBJ2-1,few,TRBV18,NA,TGTGCCAGCTCACCACCGGGGGCAGGGTACAATGAGCAGTTCTTC,CASSPPGAGYNEQFF
TRBJ2-3,NA,TRBV7-8,NA,TGTGCCAGCAGCTATGTAGGGCCCTACACAGATACGCAGTATTTT,CASSYVGPYTDTQYF